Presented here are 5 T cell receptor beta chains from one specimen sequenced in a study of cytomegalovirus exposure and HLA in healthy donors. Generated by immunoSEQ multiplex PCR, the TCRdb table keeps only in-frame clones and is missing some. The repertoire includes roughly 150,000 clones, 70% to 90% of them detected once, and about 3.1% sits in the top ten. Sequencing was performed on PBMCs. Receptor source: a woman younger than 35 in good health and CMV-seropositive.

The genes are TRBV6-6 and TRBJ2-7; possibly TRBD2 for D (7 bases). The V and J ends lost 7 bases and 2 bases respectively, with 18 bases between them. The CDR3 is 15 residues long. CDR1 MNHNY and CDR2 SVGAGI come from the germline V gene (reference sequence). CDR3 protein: CASTPGGGGTYEQYF. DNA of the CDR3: TGTGCCAGCACTCCTGGGGGAGGGGGTACCTACGAGCAGTACTTC.

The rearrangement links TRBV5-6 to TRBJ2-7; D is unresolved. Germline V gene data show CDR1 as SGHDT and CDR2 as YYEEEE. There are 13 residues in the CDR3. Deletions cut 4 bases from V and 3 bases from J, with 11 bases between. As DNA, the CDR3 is TGTGCCAGCAGCAAAGACACGATCTACGAGCAGTACTTC. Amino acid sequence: CASSKDTIYEQYF. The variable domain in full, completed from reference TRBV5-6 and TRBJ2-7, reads DAGVTQSPTHLIKTRGQQVTLRCSPKSGHDTVSWYQQALGQGPQFIFQYYEEEERQRGNFPDRFSGHQFPNYSSELNVNALLLGDSALYLCASSKDTIYEQYFGPGTRLTVT.

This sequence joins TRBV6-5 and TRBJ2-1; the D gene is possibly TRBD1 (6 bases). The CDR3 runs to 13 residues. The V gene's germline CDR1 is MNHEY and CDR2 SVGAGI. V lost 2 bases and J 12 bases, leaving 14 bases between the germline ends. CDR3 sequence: CASSYARQGRQFF. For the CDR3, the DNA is TGTGCCAGCAGTTACGCCCGGCAGGGGAGGCAGTTCTTC.

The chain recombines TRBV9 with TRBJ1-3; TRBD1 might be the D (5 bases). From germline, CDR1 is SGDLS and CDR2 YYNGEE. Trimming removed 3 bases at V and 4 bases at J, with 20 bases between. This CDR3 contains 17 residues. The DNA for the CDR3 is TGTGCCAGCAGCGCCCCTGGGGGGGGGTCGGGAGGAAACACCATATATTTT. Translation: CASSAPGGGSGGNTIYF.

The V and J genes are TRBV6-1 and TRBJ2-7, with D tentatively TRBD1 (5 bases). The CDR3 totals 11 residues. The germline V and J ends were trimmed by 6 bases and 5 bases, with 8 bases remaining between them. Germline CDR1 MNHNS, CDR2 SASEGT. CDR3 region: CASRMTDEQYF. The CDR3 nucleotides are TGTGCCAGCAGGATGACAGACGAGCAGTACTTC.